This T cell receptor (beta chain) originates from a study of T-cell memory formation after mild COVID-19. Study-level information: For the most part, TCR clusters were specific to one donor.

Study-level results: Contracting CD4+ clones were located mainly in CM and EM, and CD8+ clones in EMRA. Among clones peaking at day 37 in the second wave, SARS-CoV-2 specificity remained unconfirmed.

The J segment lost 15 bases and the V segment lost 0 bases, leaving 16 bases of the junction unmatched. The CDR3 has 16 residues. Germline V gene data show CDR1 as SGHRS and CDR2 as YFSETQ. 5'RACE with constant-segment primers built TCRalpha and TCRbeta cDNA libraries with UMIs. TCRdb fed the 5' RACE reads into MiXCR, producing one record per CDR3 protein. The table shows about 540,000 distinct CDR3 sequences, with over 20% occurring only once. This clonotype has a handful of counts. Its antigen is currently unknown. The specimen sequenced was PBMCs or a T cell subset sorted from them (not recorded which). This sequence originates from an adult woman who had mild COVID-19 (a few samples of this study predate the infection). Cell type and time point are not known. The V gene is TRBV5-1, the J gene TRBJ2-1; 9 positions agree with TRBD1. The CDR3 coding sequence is TGCGCCAGCAGCTTGGGGGACAGGGTAGTATTTATGGAGGTGTTCTTC. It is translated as CASSLGDRVVFMEVFF.